The present T cell receptor beta chain was sequenced within a study of blood T cell repertoires in COVID-19 (dated by TCRdb to 2018 to 2021). General notes on the study: Collaborator samples came from the United States, Italy and Spain and covered acute and convalescent phases of COVID-19. The prospective study material was composed of cDNA or gDNA derived from T cells, B-cell-depleted T cells, or PBMCs. Deeply sampled blood TCRbeta repertoires from subjects exposed to, actively infected with, or recovered from COVID-19 were included in the dataset. A freely available public database, intended as a resource for researchers studying the immune response to SARS-CoV-2, is where the repertoires were released. The samples were drawn from two sources: the first 160 participants of the ongoing ImmuneRACE study, and about 1,300 subjects contributed by 6 global collaborators. A de-identified subject ID, COVID-19 status, age in years and sex were almost always included in the sample metadata. Where HLA class I and class II types were available, the types were taken from metadata supplied by the sample provider, not from assay-based typing. Findings and caveats that apply to the study as a whole: How much clinical and demographic metadata was included differed by source and by participant, and the metadata was provided uncurated.

TCRbeta CDR3 regions were amplified from genomic DNA using the immunoSEQ Assay, a bias-controlled multiplex PCR. In the source study's methods: Nucleated cell counts per sample were estimated from amplification of reference gene primers within the assay. Sequence reads were collapsed and filtered to measure the absolute abundance of every unique TCRbeta CDR3 rearrangement. For each sample, productive Simpson clonality was calculated by taking the square root of Simpson's diversity index across productive rearrangements. The clones in this table, taken by TCRdb from immuneACCESS, are in-frame only. Not every clone is retained; where verified, under half of the shortfall comes from an unresolved V gene, and the cause of the rest is unknown. V and J calls and clone size are those listed in that table; D and trimming were worked out from the DNA. Within this sample are some 370,000 clones, with around 87% of them counted one time only. The top ten clones comprise 8% to 13% of the sample.

In Seattle, one collaborating source enrolled patients while the infection was active and tracked those patients longitudinally over the course of disease. The collaborating institutions used their own protocols to collect whole blood in K2EDTA tubes. For TCRbeta analysis, collaborator samples were shipped as frozen whole blood, as isolated PBMCs, or as DNA extracted from either sample type. This clone was recorded only once. The antigen it binds to is not known. There are no base qualities to consult, and no much larger clone falls within one base. V was cut back by 5 bases and J by 3 bases, leaving a gap of 17 bases between them. Sequences MNHEY (CDR1) and SVGEGT (CDR2) are obtained from the germline V gene. Including cysteine and phenylalanine, the CDR3 has 16 amino acids. Just the 48-base CDR3 DNA is kept, in frame starting at base 1.

This chain joins TRBV6-2 or TRBV6-3 to TRBJ1-5; the D gene is not confidently resolved. Material: peripheral blood. The origin of this receptor is a woman aged 30 to 39 with COVID-19, enrolled during active disease. The DNA sequence is TGTGCCAGCAGTCAATCGCCAAGACGGGTCAATCAGCCCCAGCATTTT. The translation is CASSQSPRRVNQPQHF.